Sequencing of this T cell receptor beta chain was carried out in a study of shared clonotypes between healthy human individuals. CDR3 length: 14 residues. From germline, CDR1 is SNHLY and CDR2 FYNNEI. V was clipped by 5 bases and J by 5 bases, with 15 bases between them. Data came from immunoSEQ multiplex PCR; TCRdb stores just in-frame clones and leaves some out. This sample has over 2 million clones; 85% to 95% occur once, and the top ten carry approximately 0.13%. The receptor was derived from a man aged 18 to 30 in good health. V is TRBV2 and J is TRBJ1-1, with no clear D. The specimen sequenced was naive CD4+ T cells sorted from blood. Subset indicated: CD45RA+ positively selected. CDR3 residues: CASSTGYPQTEAFF. CDR3 sequence (DNA): TGTGCCAGCAGTACGGGATATCCCCAGACTGAAGCTTTCTTT.